This T cell receptor (beta chain) comes out of a study of cytomegalovirus exposure and HLA in healthy donors. The study ran its PCR with 60 Vbeta and 13 Jbeta primers. Produced via immunoSEQ multiplex PCR; TCRdb's table is partial and in-frame only. The data show roughly 120,000 clones, roughly 15% seen once. This CDR3 is built from 20 residues. V gave up 2 bases and J gave up 9 bases; unmatched junction bases: 26. Germline V gene data show CDR1 as SGDLS and CDR2 as YYNGEE. This clone has more than one count but fewer than ten. J is TRBJ2-1 and V is TRBV9; 7 bases agree with TRBD1. The sequenced sample consisted of PBMCs. The receptor's source is a woman aged 18 to 35 in good health and CMV-seronegative. CDR3 residues: CASSVLILGQKKRKVSEQFF. As DNA, the CDR3 is TGTGCCAGCAGCGTTCTTATTTTGGGACAGAAAAAAAGGAAAGTTTCTGAGCAGTTCTTC.